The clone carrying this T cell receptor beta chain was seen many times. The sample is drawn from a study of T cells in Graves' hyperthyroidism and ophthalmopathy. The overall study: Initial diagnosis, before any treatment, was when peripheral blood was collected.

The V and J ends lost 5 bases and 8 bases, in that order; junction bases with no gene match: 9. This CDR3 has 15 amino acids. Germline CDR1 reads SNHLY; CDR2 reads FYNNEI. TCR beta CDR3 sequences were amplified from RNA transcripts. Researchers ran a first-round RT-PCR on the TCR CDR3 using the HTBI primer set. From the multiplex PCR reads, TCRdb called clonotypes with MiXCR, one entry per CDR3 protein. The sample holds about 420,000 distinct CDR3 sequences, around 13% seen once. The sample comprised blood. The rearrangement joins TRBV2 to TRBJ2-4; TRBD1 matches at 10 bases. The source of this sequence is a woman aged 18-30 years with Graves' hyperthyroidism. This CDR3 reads CASSRETGGADIQYF. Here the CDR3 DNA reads TGTGCCAGCAGTCGCGAGACAGGGGGCGCGGACATTCAGTACTTC.